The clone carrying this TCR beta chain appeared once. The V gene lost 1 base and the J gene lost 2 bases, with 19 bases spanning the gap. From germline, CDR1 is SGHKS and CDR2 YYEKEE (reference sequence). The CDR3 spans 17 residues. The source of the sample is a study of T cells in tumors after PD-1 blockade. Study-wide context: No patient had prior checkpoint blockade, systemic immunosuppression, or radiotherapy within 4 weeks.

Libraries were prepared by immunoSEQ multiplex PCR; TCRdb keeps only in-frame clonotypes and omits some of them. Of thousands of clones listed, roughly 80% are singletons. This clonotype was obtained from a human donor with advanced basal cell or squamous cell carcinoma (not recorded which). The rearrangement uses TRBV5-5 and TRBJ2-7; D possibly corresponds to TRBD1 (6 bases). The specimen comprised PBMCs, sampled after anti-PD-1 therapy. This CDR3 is CASSLRDTVHIAYEQYF. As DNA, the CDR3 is TGTGCCAGCAGCTTGAGGGACACCGTTCATATCGCCTACGAGCAGTACTTC.